The rows below give T cell receptor beta chains drawn from one sample of a study of blood T cell repertoires in COVID-19. Data came from immunoSEQ multiplex PCR; TCRdb stores just in-frame clones and leaves some out. The sample has 150,000 to 200,000 clones, roughly 77% seen once; the top ten hold about 15%. Sequenced: PBMCs or T cells enriched from blood (not recorded which). All receptors come from a woman aged 45-59 years with acute COVID-19. CDR3s include the opening cysteine and the closing phenylalanine or tryptophan. D genes are given only for firm matches. Size is stated for part of the rows, as once, few or many counts, or as a class when the clone is expanded.

abundance	d_gene	j_gene	v_gene	CDR3nt	CDR3aa
NA	TRBD1	TRBJ1-2	TRBV6-6	TGTGCCAGCAGTTACTCTGGGACAGGGTGGGGCTACACCTTC	CASSYSGTGWGYTF
NA	NA	TRBJ1-3	TRBV4-3	TGCGCCAGCAGCCGAGGGCTCTCTGGAAACACCATATATTTT	CASSRGLSGNTIYF
NA	NA	TRBJ1-5	TRBV3-1/TRBV3-2	TGTGCCAGCAGCCAAGACCTGACAGTTCCCCATCAGCCCCAGCATTTT	CASSQDLTVPHQPQHF
NA	NA	TRBJ2-2	TRBV6-1	TGTGCCAGCAGTGAAGTATGGAACACCGGGGAGCTGTTTTTT	CASSEVWNTGELFF
NA	NA	TRBJ1-1	TRBV28	TGTGCCAGCAGACCTCTCGCGGCGAACACTGAAGCTTTCTTT	CASRPLAANTEAFF
few	TRBD2	TRBJ2-1	TRBV9	TGTGCCAGCAGCGCTATAGGAGCGGGGGGCCCGTCGAGCTCCTACAATGAGCAGTTCTTC	CASSAIGAGGPSSSYNEQFF
NA	NA	TRBJ2-1	TRBV27	TGTGCCAGCACCCCAGGGGCGAGGGATGAGCAGTTCTTC	CASTPGARDEQFF
NA	NA	TRBJ2-1	TRBV7-8	TGTGCCAGCAGCTTAGCGGGAGAGGACAATGAGCAGTTCTTC	CASSLAGEDNEQFF
NA	TRBD1	TRBJ2-1	TRBV6-5	TGTGCCAGCAGCCGACAGGGGATCGCCAATGAGCAGTTCTTC	CASSRQGIANEQFF
NA	NA	TRBJ1-1	TRBV18	TGTGCCAGCTCACGGGACGGGGCGGGGGATGAAGCTTTCTTT	CASSRDGAGDEAFF
NA	NA	TRBJ1-5	TRBV4-1	TGCGCCAGCAGCTTCATCGGGGGGGGCAATCAGCCCCAGCATTTT	CASSFIGGGNQPQHF
NA	NA	TRBJ1-5	TRBV3-1/TRBV3-2	TGTGCCAGCAGCCAAGGCAGGAATCAGCCCCAGCATTTT	CASSQGRNQPQHF
NA	NA	TRBJ1-5	TRBV21-1	TGTGCCAGCAGCAAAGAGGACAGGGTTGGGGTTGTGCAGCCCCAGCATTTT	CASSKEDRVGVVQPQHF
NA	TRBD1	TRBJ1-6	TRBV4-3	TGCGCCAGCAGCCAAGGGTCAGGGGGATCATCACCCCTCCACTTT	CASSQGSGGSSPLHF
NA	NA	TRBJ1-1	TRBV29-1	TGCAGCGTTGTCGCCAGTCAGAACACTGAAGCTTTCTTT	CSVVASQNTEAFF
NA	TRBD1	TRBJ1-5	TRBV30	TGTGCCTGGAGTGGACAGGGCTTATCAGCCCAGCATTTT	CAWSGQGLSAQHF
NA	NA	TRBJ1-6	TRBV9	TGTGCCAGCAGCGTAGAGGAGACAGCCAATTCACCCCTCCACTTT	CASSVEETANSPLHF
once	TRBD1	TRBJ1-6	TRBV7-6	TGTGCCAGCAGCGCTAACCTCGGGACAGGCGATTCACCCCTCCACTTT	CASSANLGTGDSPLHF
NA	NA	TRBJ1-5	TRBV24-1	TGTGCCACCAGTTCTTTAGACAACAATCAGCCCCAGCATTTT	CATSSLDNNQPQHF
few	NA	TRBJ1-5	TRBV28	TGTGCCAGCAGTTTAGCGGGGGCCGTTCAGCCCCAGCATTTT	CASSLAGAVQPQHF
NA	TRBD1	TRBJ1-2	TRBV5-1	TGCGCCAGCAGCTCTCAGGGGGCGGGAGGCTACACCTTC	CASSSQGAGGYTF
few	TRBD1	TRBJ2-5	TRBV13	TGTGCCAGCAGCTCAAGGACAGGGGAGGAGACCCAGTACTTC	CASSSRTGEETQYF
NA	TRBD1	TRBJ2-3	TRBV11-2	TGTGCCAGCAGCTTAGTGTCCGTTGGGACAGGTCACACAGATACGCAGTATTTT	CASSLVSVGTGHTDTQYF
NA	NA	TRBJ1-4	TRBV11-3	TGTGCCAGCAGCTTGGGGGGGTTGGATGAAAAACTGTTTTTT	CASSLGGLDEKLFF
NA	NA	TRBJ1-5	TRBV6-2/TRBV6-3	TGTGCCAGCAGTTACTCGAATTGGCAGGGGATGGAGCCCCAGCATTTT	CASSYSNWQGMEPQHF
NA	NA	TRBJ1-2	TRBV6-5	TGTGCCAGCAGCGAGCCCCCAGGGTTGGAAGGCTACACCTTC	CASSEPPGLEGYTF
NA	NA	TRBJ1-6	TRBV19	TGTGCCAGTAGTTTGACAGGCGTAGGCTCACCCCTCCACTTT	CASSLTGVGSPLHF
NA	NA	TRBJ1-2	TRBV28	TGTGCCAGCACTGTGGACACGAACTATGGCTACACCTTC	CASTVDTNYGYTF